This T cell receptor (beta chain) comes out of a study of T cell responses to AZD1222 COVID-19 vaccine. Study as a whole: Pooling covered second doses at about 4 or about 12 weeks. Notes on the study in general: The reported proportion of spike-specific TCRs targeting unmutated variant regions was nearly half. Distributed over spike, vaccine-associated CD4 TCRs predominated at 160-218 and 743-854.

V shed 2 bases, J shed 0 bases, and the junction held 10 bases outside the gene matches. The length of the CDR3 is 20 residues. Germline V gene sequence: CDR1 KGHSH, CDR2 LQKENI. As regards this clone: Its antigen is unidentified.

Sequencing used immunoSEQ multiplex PCR; TCRdb keeps in-frame clones, though not all of them. The sample lists roughly 150,000 clones, nearly 95% seen once, with roughly 2.2% in the top ten. This receptor was taken from an adult in good health. The sample consisted of peripheral blood, taken on day 0 of AZD1222 vaccination. This chain connects TRBV18 to TRBJ2-3; 14 bases line up with TRBD2. CDR3 nucleotide sequence: TGTGCCAGCTCACCAGGACTAGCGGGGGGCCGGACTCTAAGCACAGATACGCAGTATTTT. Its protein is CASSPGLAGGRTLSTDTQYF. The whole variable domain, remainder taken from reference TRBV18 and TRBJ2-3, is NAGVMQNPRHLVRRRGQEARLRCSPMKGHSHVYWYRQLPEEGLKFMVYLQKENIIDESGMPKERFSAEFPKEGPSILRIQQVVRGDSAAYFCASSPGLAGGRTLSTDTQYFGPGTRLTVL.